The 9 T cell receptor beta chains listed next were all sequenced from one sample in a study of beta chain features in type 1 diabetes. The sequenced template was cDNA made from the entire isolated RNA. Profiling relied on immunoSEQ multiplex PCR, and the TCRdb table lists in-frame clones only, not all of them. This sample has approximately 340,000 clones, with about 15% found just once. The sequenced sample consisted of naive CD4+ T cells from blood. These receptors were obtained from a woman between 18 and 30 years old in good health.

The table lists this clone with a few counts. The chain links TRBV28 to TRBJ2-7; the D gene is possibly TRBD1 (8 bases). CDR1 and CDR2 (germline): MDHEN, SYDVKM. The V gene lost 4 bases and the J gene lost 5 bases, with 18 bases spanning the gap. The CDR3 has 15 amino acids. This CDR3 is CASSSQGAGVDEQYF. The CDR3 region has the DNA TGTGCCAGCAGTTCCCAGGGGGCGGGAGTGGACGAGCAGTACTTC.

The rearrangement uses TRBV29-1 and TRBJ2-5; D may be TRBD1 (6 bases). The V gene's germline CDR1 is SQVTM and CDR2 ANQGSEA. The V end was cut by 7 bases, the J end by 1 base, with 13 bases between. This CDR3 comprises 13 residues. CDR3 bases: TGCAGCGCGGCAGGGGCTATCCAAGAGACCCAGTACTTC. This translates into CSAAGAIQETQYF.

V usage is TRBV5-1 and J usage is TRBJ2-1, with TRBD2 identical over 11 bases. The germline CDR1 and CDR2 sequences are SGHRS and YFSETQ. The CDR3 is made up of 15 amino acids. Trimming removed 1 base from V and 8 bases from J; junction bases left unmatched: 5. CDR3 DNA: TGCGCCAGCAGCTTGACTAGCGGGAGTCTCCATGAGCAGTTCTTC. This encodes CASSLTSGSLHEQFF.

The rearrangement links TRBV19 to TRBJ1-2; no definite D call. V lost 5 bases and J lost 6, with 10 bases in between. In germline, CDR1 is LNHDA, CDR2 SQIVND (reference sequence). This CDR3 spans 12 amino acids. The CDR3 sequence is CASSRNRDGYTF. The CDR3 DNA follows: TGTGCCAGTAGTCGAAACAGAGATGGCTACACCTTC.

The gene calls are TRBV7-2 and TRBJ2-7; 8 positions agree with TRBD1. The CDR3 is 14 amino acids. Germline V gene lookup returns CDR1 SGHTA and CDR2 FQGNSA. J gave up 5 bases and V 7 bases, and 10 bases lay outside the gene matches. CDR3 loop: CASTQDRELHEQYF. The CDR3 region has the DNA TGTGCCAGCACCCAGGACAGGGAACTACACGAGCAGTACTTC. The whole variable domain, filled in from reference TRBV7-2 and TRBJ2-7, reads GAGVSQSPSNKVTEKGKDVELRCDPISGHTALYWYRQSLGQGLEFLIYFQGNSAPDKSGLPSDRFSAERTGGSVSTLTIQRTQQEDSAVYLCASTQDRELHEQYFGPGTRLTVT.

The chain couples TRBV6-1 to TRBJ2-1; D unclear. V was trimmed by 3 bases and J by 0 bases, leaving 6 bases between them. CDR3 length equals 14 residues. The germline V gene encodes CDR1 MNHNS and CDR2 SASEGT. The CDR3 DNA reads TGTGCCAGCAGTGACCGGAGCTCCTACAATGAGCAGTTCTTC. Translation: CASSDRSSYNEQFF.

This chain joins TRBV11-3 and TRBJ2-1; D is uncertain. CDR1 and CDR2 from the germline V gene are SGHNT and YENEEA. CDR3 length: 15 residues. Between the trimmed V and J ends, which lost 0 bases and 3 bases, there was a span of 9 bases. The CDR3 loop reads CASSLDSSNYNEQFF. As DNA, the CDR3 is TGTGCCAGCAGCTTAGATTCATCCAACTACAATGAGCAGTTCTTC.

The J gene is TRBJ2-7, the V gene TRBV7-9; possibly TRBD1 for D (5 bases). CDR3 length: 16 amino acids. The V gene's germline CDR1 is SEHNR and CDR2 FQNEAQ (reference sequence). Trimming cost V 5 bases and J 7 bases, with 24 bases left between them. The CDR3 loop is CASSAFLGVPEWEQYF. The CDR3 DNA is TGTGCCAGCAGCGCCTTCTTAGGGGTCCCCGAGTGGGAGCAGTACTTC.

V and J are TRBV7-6 and TRBJ2-7; D is perhaps TRBD1 (5 bases). From germline, CDR1 is SGHVS and CDR2 FNYEAQ. This CDR3 has 12 amino acids. With 4 bases removed from V and 8 bases from J, the gap between germline ends came to 12 bases. For the CDR3, the DNA is TGTGCCAGCAGCTGGCAGGGATCACAGCAGTACTTC. This encodes CASSWQGSQQYF. The full variable domain, its missing parts supplied by reference TRBV7-6 and TRBJ2-7, is GAGVSQSPRYKVTKRGQDVALRCDPISGHVSLYWYRQALGQGPEFLTYFNYEAQQDKSGLPNDRFSAERPEGSISTLTIQRTEQRDSAMYRCASSWQGSQQYFGPGTRLTVT.